These 27 T cell receptor beta chains came from one sample sequenced in a study of blood T cells in healthy people across ages. Sample-barcoded 5' priming and a J-beta primer mix drove a second PCR of roughly 7 to 11 cycles. From the 5' RACE reads, TCRdb called clonotypes with MiXCR, one entry per CDR3 protein. The repertoire has 980,000 or so distinct CDR3 sequences, roughly 43% of them found once; the top ten carry around an eighth. Sequenced input: blood. The source is a man aged 25-45 years in good health.

This chain uses TRBV6-6 with TRBJ2-2; TRBD2 matches 13 bases. This CDR3 region has 16 residues. Germline CDR1 is MNHNY and CDR2 is SVGAGI (reference sequence). The V and J ends lost 2 bases and 7 bases, in that order; junction bases with no gene match: 4. CDR3 in DNA: TGTGCCAGCAGTTACGGACTAGCGGGGGAGGACGGGGAGCTGTTTTTT. It is translated as CASSYGLAGEDGELFF.

V is TRBV29-1 and J is TRBJ2-3, with TRBD1 matching over 7 bases. The CDR3 runs to 14 residues. The germline CDR1 and CDR2 sequences are SQVTM and ANQGSEA. With V trimmed by 4 bases and J by 5 bases, 9 bases remained unmatched. This CDR3 is CSVGDRDRQDTQYF. The CDR3 DNA follows: TGCAGCGTTGGAGACCGGGACAGACAAGATACGCAGTATTTT.

This clonotype occurred a few times. The chain carries TRBV5-1 and TRBJ1-1; no reliable D call. This CDR3 is built from 16 residues. The V gene's germline CDR1 is SGHRS and CDR2 YFSETQ. Trimming took 1 base from V and 0 from J, leaving 13 bases between them. The CDR3 bases are TGCGCCAGCAGCTTGAGAGTTATGGGAATGAACACTGAAGCTTTCTTT. This translates into CASSLRVMGMNTEAFF.

The V and J genes are TRBV2 and TRBJ1-2; 8 positions match TRBD1. This CDR3 is 15 amino acids long. The V segment lost 6 bases and the J segment 4 bases; nucleotides outside the gene matches: 10. Germline V gene lookup returns CDR1 SNHLY and CDR2 FYNNEI. The CDR3 coding sequence is TGTGCCAGCAGGTACCTTGGGACAGGCTCCTATGGCTACACCTTC. It specifies CASRYLGTGSYGYTF.

This clonotype was observed a few times. The chain links TRBV4-3 to TRBJ2-5; the D gene is possibly TRBD1 (6 bases). This CDR3 contains 15 residues. The V end lost 0 bases, the J end lost 1 base, and 9 bases lay between the germline ends. In germline, CDR1 is LGHNA, CDR2 YSLEER. This CDR3 reads CASSQESTGQETQYF. The CDR3 DNA sequence: TGCGCCAGCAGCCAAGAGTCGACAGGCCAAGAGACCCAGTACTTC.

The DNA for the CDR3 is TGCGCCAGCAGCCAATCCCCGCAGGTTACTAGCACAGATACGCAGTATTTT. It specifies CASSQSPQVTSTDTQYF. This chain joins TRBV4-1 and TRBJ2-3; no clear D gene. Per germline, CDR1 MGHRA and CDR2 YSYEKL. The V end was cut by 2 bases, the J end by 0 bases, with 15 bases between. This CDR3 comprises 17 residues.

The chain recombines TRBV7-9 with TRBJ1-6; 7 positions match TRBD1. Germline V gene lookup returns CDR1 SEHNR and CDR2 FQNEAQ (reference sequence). Trimming at V came to 5 bases and at J to 9 bases, leaving 7 bases not matched to a gene. This CDR3 is built from 14 residues. Here the CDR3 DNA reads TGTGCCAGCAGCCCAGCCCAGGGGGGTTCACCCCTCCACTTT. Translation gives CASSPAQGGSPLHF.

This clonotype has only a few counts. The chain carries TRBV6-2 or TRBV6-3 and TRBJ2-3; D remains ambiguous. CDR1 is MNHEY and CDR2 is SVGEGT in the germline V gene. The CDR3 consists of 12 residues. V was shortened by 7 bases and J by 2 bases, with 7 bases between the two germline ends. Here the CDR3 DNA reads TGTGCCAGCAAAACAAACACAGATACGCAGTATTTT. It codes for CASKTNTDTQYF.

This rearrangement joins TRBV20-1 to TRBJ2-2; 12 bases map to TRBD1. This CDR3 has 15 residues. J was trimmed by 8 bases and V by 2 bases; bases with no gene match: 6. Germline V gene lookup returns CDR1 DFQATT and CDR2 SNEGSKA (reference sequence). The CDR3 here is CSARPGQGASGELFF. The CDR3 bases are TGCAGTGCTAGACCGGGACAGGGGGCATCGGGGGAGCTGTTTTTT.

The chain recombines TRBV7-9 with TRBJ1-2, with a weak D call TRBD1 (6 bases). V gave up 3 bases and J gave up 5 bases, with 13 bases separating them. CDR3 size: 14 residues. From germline, CDR1 is SEHNR and CDR2 FQNEAQ (reference sequence). The CDR3 spells CASSLDSSLYGYTF. Written as DNA, the CDR3 is TGTGCCAGCAGCTTGGACAGTAGCCTTTATGGCTACACCTTC.

Many counts were recorded for this clonotype. The chain has TRBV25-1 and TRBJ2-7; 7 bases agree with TRBD2. The V and J ends lost 3 bases and 4 bases, in that order; junction bases with no gene match: 6. Germline loops: CDR1 MGHDK, CDR2 SYGVNS. The CDR3 length is 14 residues. The CDR3 sequence: CASSDPSGGYEQYF. For the CDR3, the DNA is TGTGCCAGCAGTGACCCTAGCGGAGGATACGAGCAGTACTTC.

In its sample, this clonotype was seen once. The chain is built from TRBV7-9 and TRBJ1-6; TRBD1 aligns across 7 bases. With V trimmed by 1 base and J by 9 bases, 9 bases remained unmatched. This CDR3 spans 16 amino acids. Looked up from germline, CDR1 is SEHNR and CDR2 is FQNEAQ (reference sequence). CDR3 in amino acids: CASSLVGDRNSSPLHF. CDR3 DNA: TGTGCCAGCAGCTTAGTCGGGGACAGAAATAGTTCACCCCTCCACTTT.

The rearrangement joins TRBV23-1 to TRBJ2-5, with D possibly being TRBD1 (5 bases). TRBV23-1 is noted as an ORF with a role that remains uncertain. The length of the CDR3 is 14 residues. V was clipped by 0 bases and J by 4 bases, with 9 bases between them. The CDR3 DNA sequence: TGCGCCAGCAGTCAATCGGCCAGGGCAGAGACCCAGTACTTC. Protein: CASSQSARAETQYF.

This clonotype was seen a few times. The V gene is TRBV5-1, the J gene TRBJ1-4; 7 nucleotides match TRBD1. V trimming: 0 bases; J trimming: 7 bases; junction bases outside the gene matches: 6. The CDR3 is 15 residues long. Looked up from germline, CDR1 is SGHRS and CDR2 is YFSETQ. The CDR3 here is CASSLGDRDSEKLFF. The CDR3 region has the DNA TGCGCCAGCAGCTTGGGCGACAGGGATAGTGAAAAACTGTTTTTT.

This clonotype occurred a few times. The chain carries TRBV24-1 and TRBJ1-2; no firm D call. There are 14 residues in the CDR3. V lost 5 bases and J lost 1, with 10 bases in between. Germline CDR1 is KGHDR and CDR2 is SFDVKD. CDR3 sequence reads: CATSGEGNNYGYTF. The CDR3, as DNA: TGTGCCACCAGTGGGGAGGGAAATAACTATGGCTACACCTTC.

This chain connects TRBV18 to TRBJ2-1; D remains unclear. The CDR3 is made up of 15 amino acids. Per the germline V gene, CDR1 is KGHSH and CDR2 is LQKENI. V was clipped by 5 bases and J by 7 bases, with 18 bases between them. CDR3 nucleotide sequence: TGTGCCAGCTCAACGACCACAACCGCGGTGAATGAGCAGTTCTTC. The encoded protein is CASSTTTTAVNEQFF. Together with reference TRBV18 and TRBJ2-1, the CDR3 gives the full variable domain: NAGVMQNPRHLVRRRGQEARLRCSPMKGHSHVYWYRQLPEEGLKFMVYLQKENIIDESGMPKERFSAEFPKEGPSILRIQQVVRGDSAAYFCASSTTTTAVNEQFFGPGTRLTVL.

The chain joins TRBV12-3 or TRBV12-4 to TRBJ1-1; a weak D match, TRBD1 (5 bases). CDR3 size: 13 residues. Trimming shortened V by 7 bases and J by 1 base, and 10 bases separated the two germline ends. The CDR3 nucleotides read TGTGCCAGCAAGGCAGGGTGGAACACTGAAGCTTTCTTT. Its protein product is CASKAGWNTEAFF.

A single count supports this clonotype. This chain links TRBV3-1 with TRBJ2-1; D not resolved. The CDR3 runs 12 residues. Looked up from germline, CDR1 is LGHDT and CDR2 is YNNKEL (reference sequence). V was pared by 1 base and J by 9 bases, with 7 bases between. In nucleotides, the CDR3 is TGTGCCAGCAGCCAAGGGATCGGTGAGCAGTTCTTC. It encodes CASSQGIGEQFF.

This clonotype was recorded a few times. CDR3 nucleotides: TGTGCCAGCAGCGTGGAAGGGGGAAGGTCAGGGGAGACCCAGTACTTC. The encoded protein is CASSVEGGRSGETQYF. This chain links TRBV9 with TRBJ2-5; D is perhaps TRBD1 (6 bases). Between the trimmed V and J ends, which lost 2 bases and 5 bases, there was a span of 19 bases. Germline CDR1 is SGDLS and CDR2 is YYNGEE. The CDR3 has 16 residues.

With regard to this clonotype: A much larger clone differs from this one at a single base, so this may be a read error. The rearrangement joins TRBV5-1 to TRBJ1-1; D remains unclear. This CDR3 region has 15 residues. The germline CDR1 and CDR2 sequences are SGHRS and YFSETQ. The CDR3 nucleotides are TGCGCCAACAGCCCCGAGCCGGGGAGAAGCACTGAAGCTTTCTTT. Amino acids: CANSPEPGRSTEAFF.

This clonotype was detected a few times. The chain links TRBV29-1 to TRBJ1-1, with TRBD1 matching over 8 bases. Germline V gene data show CDR1 as SQVTM and CDR2 as ANQGSEA. V lost 5 bases, J lost 1 base, and 3 bases stayed unmatched. This CDR3 region has 13 residues. The CDR3: CSVRDRGNTEAFF. CDR3 coding DNA: TGCAGCGTTCGCGACAGGGGGAACACTGAAGCTTTCTTT.

V usage is TRBV3-1 and J usage is TRBJ1-1; no clear D gene. V was trimmed by 1 base and J by 0 bases, leaving 6 bases between them. The CDR3 has 14 residues. Germline V gene lookup returns CDR1 LGHDT and CDR2 YNNKEL (reference sequence). The CDR3 sequence is CASSQGAVNTEAFF. The CDR3 DNA sequence: TGTGCCAGCAGCCAAGGTGCGGTGAACACTGAAGCTTTCTTT.

V is TRBV7-8 and J is TRBJ1-2, with 8 bases that match TRBD1. Germline V gene sequence: CDR1 SGHVS, CDR2 FQNEAQ. V shed 5 bases and J 4 bases; nucleotides not matched to a gene: 15. The CDR3 covers 17 residues. DNA for the CDR3: TGTGCCAGCAGCCCCCAACACGGACAGGGACAGACCTATGGCTACACCTTC. Translating gives CASSPQHGQGQTYGYTF.

This chain connects TRBV7-2 to TRBJ2-3; 10 positions agree with TRBD2. Germline CDR1 reads SGHTA; CDR2 reads FQGNSA. This CDR3 has 18 amino acids. V lost 5 bases, J lost 2 bases, and 13 bases stayed unmatched. CDR3 protein: CASSPRVLAGLDTDTQYF. The CDR3 DNA reads as TGTGCCAGCAGCCCCAGGGTACTAGCGGGACTAGACACAGATACGCAGTATTTT.

Details on this clonotype: The junction does not match germline at one end; this may be a read error. This chain joins TRBV24-1 and TRBJ2-1, with D perhaps TRBD1 (6 bases). The CDR3 is 10 residues long. Germline CDR1 reads KGHDR; CDR2 reads SFDVKD. In DNA form, the CDR3 reads TGTGCCACGCAGGGGAGAGAGCCGTTCTTC. Protein sequence: CATQGREPFF.

V gene TRBV9 combines with J gene TRBJ2-1; 8 bases fit TRBD1. After removal of 4 bases from V and 8 bases from J, the junction contained 11 bases not matched to a gene. There are 15 residues in the CDR3. Germline V gives CDR1 SGDLS, CDR2 YYNGEE. CDR3 coding DNA: TGTGCCAGCAGCTCTCGCCGGGACAGGTTCTATGAGCAGTTCTTC. This gives the protein CASSSRRDRFYEQFF.

The V gene is TRBV7-9, the J gene TRBJ1-2, with TRBD1 identical over 7 bases. With V trimmed by 1 base and J by 13 bases, 6 bases remained unmatched. This CDR3 region has 12 residues. Germline V lookup: CDR1 SEHNR, CDR2 FQNEAQ (reference sequence). The CDR3, as DNA: TGTGCCAGCAGCTTAGTGACAGGGCGTCGCACCTTC. Translation gives CASSLVTGRRTF.